The 6 T cell receptor beta chains below come from one sample, sequenced in a study of identical twins. TCRdb re-called the 5' RACE reads through MiXCR, storing one row per CDR3 protein. The sample comprises about 220,000 distinct CDR3 sequences, around 6.5% of which are singletons, and 13% to 15% rests with the top ten. This same sample was also part of a study on T cells expressing NK-cell markers.

The source material was CD8+ T cells sorted from blood. The receptors were gathered from a woman aged 18-30 years in good health.

The chain uses TRBV20-1 and TRBJ2-7; D gene unclear. The CDR3 covers 14 residues. Trimming left V 6 bases short and J 0 bases short, with 15 bases between. Germline V CDR1 and CDR2: DFQATT, SNEGSKA (reference sequence). The CDR3 DNA sequence: TGCAGTGCCCTGTCGGGCGGCAACTCCTACGAGCAGTACTTC. It codes for CSALSGGNSYEQYF.

The table lists this clonotype with many counts. The V call is TRBV4-3, the J call TRBJ2-7; the match to TRBD1 covers 9 bases. There are 13 residues in the CDR3. With V trimmed by 7 bases and J by 4 bases, 5 bases remained unmatched. Germline V gene sequence: CDR1 LGHNA, CDR2 YSLEER. CDR3 nucleotides: TGCGCCAGCACCCCGGGACAGGGATACGAGCAGTACTTC. This codes for CASTPGQGYEQYF.

This clonotype was seen repeatedly, ten times or more. The gene calls are TRBV10-3 and TRBJ2-7, with no clear D. Germline loops: CDR1 ENHRY, CDR2 SYGVKD. V was shortened by 4 bases and J by 2 bases, with 12 bases between the two germline ends. This CDR3 is built from 14 residues. The DNA for the CDR3 is TGTGCCATCAGTGTTGAAGGACCTACCTACGAGCAGTACTTC. It translates to CAISVEGPTYEQYF.

The chain recombines TRBV5-1 with TRBJ2-1; TRBD1 agrees at 8 bases. With V trimmed by 2 bases and J by 1 base, 2 bases remained unmatched. CDR3 length equals 15 residues. Per the germline V gene, CDR1 is SGHRS and CDR2 is YFSETQ. CDR3 amino acids: CASSFYRGSYNEQFF. DNA of the CDR3: TGCGCCAGCAGCTTTTACAGGGGGTCCTACAATGAGCAGTTCTTC.

This chain joins TRBV7-9 and TRBJ1-2; D gene uncertain. CDR1 and CDR2 (germline): SEHNR, FQNEAQ (reference sequence). The CDR3 extends over 15 amino acids. The V end was cut by 3 bases, the J end by 6 bases, with 17 bases between. The CDR3 loop reads CASSLEISAQDGYTF. For the CDR3, the DNA is TGTGCCAGCAGCTTGGAGATATCCGCCCAGGATGGCTACACCTTC.

This clonotype was picked up a small number of times. The chain couples TRBV6-5 to TRBJ2-1, with D unclear. Germline CDR1 MNHEY, CDR2 SVGAGI. CDR3 length: 11 residues. V lost 10 bases, J lost 5 bases, and 9 bases lay in between. The CDR3 sequence is CATMVNNEQFF. For the CDR3, the DNA is TGTGCCACCATGGTCAACAATGAGCAGTTCTTC.